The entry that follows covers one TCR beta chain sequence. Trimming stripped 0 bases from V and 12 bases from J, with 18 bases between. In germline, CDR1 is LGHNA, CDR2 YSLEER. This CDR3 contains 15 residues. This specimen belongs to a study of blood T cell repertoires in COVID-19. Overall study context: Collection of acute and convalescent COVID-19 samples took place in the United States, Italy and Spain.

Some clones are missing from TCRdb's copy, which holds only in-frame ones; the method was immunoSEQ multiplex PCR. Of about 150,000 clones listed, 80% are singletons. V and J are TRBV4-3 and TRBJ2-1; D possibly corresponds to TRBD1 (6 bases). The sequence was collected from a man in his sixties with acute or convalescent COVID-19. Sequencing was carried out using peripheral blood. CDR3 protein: CASSQEGGADRRQFF. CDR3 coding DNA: TGCGCCAGCAGCCAAGAAGGTGGGGCGGACAGACGGCAGTTCTTC.